This passage covers 21 T cell receptor beta chains from one sample sequenced in a study of blood T cell repertoires in COVID-19. Sequencing was performed with immunoSEQ multiplex PCR; in TCRdb, only in-frame clones are kept and a portion is missing. Found here are about 120,000 clones, approximately 82% of them singletons; the top ten hold approximately 2.1%. The source material was peripheral blood. The receptor set was obtained from a man aged 30 to 45 with acute or convalescent COVID-19.

This sequence joins TRBV5-1 and TRBJ1-6; D possibly corresponds to TRBD1 (6 bases). V was trimmed by 5 bases and J by 8 bases, leaving 14 bases between them. From germline, CDR1 is SGHRS and CDR2 YFSETQ. The CDR3 contains 14 residues. CDR3 nucleotides: TGCGCCAGCAGTTCAGGACAGCTCGATTCACCCCTCCACTTT. Its translation: CASSSGQLDSPLHF.

The chain links TRBV6-5 to TRBJ1-4; 7 positions agree with TRBD1. CDR1 MNHEY and CDR2 SVGAGI come from the germline V gene. The CDR3 is made up of 14 amino acids. The V gene end was trimmed by 5 bases and the J gene end by 8 bases; junction bases not matched to a gene: 8. The chain's CDR3 is CASSRDSFKEKLFF. As DNA, the CDR3 is TGTGCCAGCAGTCGGGACAGCTTTAAGGAAAAACTGTTTTTT.

The chain has TRBV5-4 and TRBJ2-7; the match to TRBD2 covers 8 bases. V was clipped by 0 bases and J by 3 bases; unmatched bases: 11. The germline gives CDR1 SGHNT, CDR2 YYREEE (reference sequence). The CDR3 loop spans 17 amino acids. This CDR3 is CASSLVGRLASLYEQYF. DNA for the CDR3: TGTGCCAGCAGCTTGGTCGGCAGACTAGCGTCCCTCTACGAGCAGTACTTC.

The CDR3 protein is CASSTGQGSPYEQYF. The CDR3 DNA follows: TGTGCCAGCAGTACTGGACAGGGTTCGCCCTACGAGCAGTACTTC. This chain links TRBV27 with TRBJ2-7; 8 nucleotides align to TRBD1. Germline trimming cut 5 bases from V and 2 bases from J; bases unmatched to any gene: 8. The CDR3 totals 15 residues. Germline V gene sequence: CDR1 MNHEY, CDR2 SMNVEV (reference sequence).

The chain employs TRBV6-4 and TRBJ2-3; D possibly corresponds to TRBD2 (5 bases). Per germline, CDR1 MRHNA and CDR2 SNTAGT. Trimming stripped 3 bases from V and 2 bases from J, with 12 bases between. This CDR3 contains 15 residues. The CDR3, as DNA: TGTGCCAGCAGTGAAAACCTAGCAGACACAGATACGCAGTATTTT. This codes for CASSENLADTDTQYF.

The chain employs TRBV6-5 and TRBJ1-1; no clear D. This CDR3 contains 13 residues. V was pared by 7 bases and J by 1 base, with 10 bases between. Germline V gene data show CDR1 as MNHEY and CDR2 as SVGAGI. The CDR3 nucleotides read TGTGCCAGCACAAAACAGACGAACACTGAAGCTTTCTTT. Amino acid sequence: CASTKQTNTEAFF.

This rearrangement joins TRBV5-6 to TRBJ1-2; D is unresolved. This CDR3 comprises 13 residues. Germline V gives CDR1 SGHDT, CDR2 YYEEEE. Trimming removed 2 bases at V and 8 bases at J, with 13 bases between. As DNA, the CDR3 is TGTGCCAGCAGCTTTGAAGAGGGCAAGGGCTACACCTTC. Protein product: CASSFEEGKGYTF.

This sequence joins TRBV6-5 and TRBJ2-5; a possible D gene is TRBD1 (6 bases). This CDR3 region has 14 residues. The V end was cut by 8 bases, the J end by 4 bases, with 17 bases between. Germline V gives CDR1 MNHEY, CDR2 SVGAGI. CDR3 bases: TGTGCCAGCGGAAGAACAGGGACGGGAGAGACCCAGTACTTC. This translates into CASGRTGTGETQYF.

By its share, this clone is medium-sized. The J gene is TRBJ1-1, the V gene TRBV10-3, with D tentatively TRBD1 (6 bases). CDR1 is ENHRY, CDR2 SYGVKD, per germline. The CDR3 covers 15 residues. The V end lost 2 bases, the J end lost 5 bases, and 15 bases lay between the germline ends. CDR3 region: CAISEAGGGRTEAFF. The CDR3 nucleotides read TGTGCCATCAGTGAGGCGGGAGGGGGGAGAACTGAAGCTTTCTTT.

The chain employs TRBV5-8 and TRBJ2-3; 9 positions agree with TRBD2. Losses at the gene ends were 0 bases for V and 4 bases for J; bases not matched to a gene: 3. Germline V lookup: CDR1 SGHTS, CDR2 YDEGEE. The CDR3 extends over 15 amino acids. The CDR3 region is CASSLGGGAADTQYF. CDR3 coding DNA: TGTGCCAGCAGCTTGGGCGGGGGGGCGGCAGATACGCAGTATTTT.

Here the CDR3 DNA reads TGTGCCAGCAGCCAAGACGGGTCAGGGTTCTACGAGCAGTACTTC. Protein product: CASSQDGSGFYEQYF. The chain uses TRBV4-2 and TRBJ2-7; D may be TRBD1 (5 bases). This CDR3 contains 15 residues. Trimming removed 0 bases from V and 3 bases from J, with 12 bases in between. Germline-derived CDR1 and CDR2 are LGHNA and YNFKEQ.

CDR3 coding DNA: TGTGCCAGCAGCTTGGGGGAAAATAGCGACTACTACGAGCAGTACGTC. This codes for CASSLGENSDYYEQYV. This chain links TRBV5-5 with TRBJ2-7; maybe TRBD2 (5 bases). CDR3 length: 16 amino acids. V dropped 0 bases and J dropped 3 bases, with 16 bases sitting between them. The germline CDR1 and CDR2 sequences are SGHKS and YYEKEE (reference sequence).

J is TRBJ1-1 and V is TRBV5-5; no reliable D call. V was shortened by 0 bases and J by 2 bases, with 8 bases between the two germline ends. The CDR3 consists of 14 residues. Germline lookup yields CDR1 SGHKS and CDR2 YYEKEE (reference sequence). The DNA of the CDR3 is TGTGCCAGCAGCTTGGTTAACAGCAACACTGAAGCTTTCTTT. It encodes CASSLVNSNTEAFF.

The genes are TRBV15 and TRBJ2-1; D might be TRBD1 (5 bases). With 4 bases removed from V and 0 bases from J, the gap between germline ends came to 13 bases. This CDR3 is built from 16 residues. The germline V gene has CDR1 LNHNV and CDR2 YYDKDF (reference sequence). CDR3 DNA: TGTGCCACCAGCACCCTGGGGCGGTTCTCCTACAATGAGCAGTTCTTC. The encoded protein is CATSTLGRFSYNEQFF.

The chain links TRBV4-3 to TRBJ1-2; possibly TRBD1 for D (5 bases). The CDR3 contains 16 residues. Trimming pared 0 bases from V and 0 bases from J, leaving 11 bases between. Per germline, CDR1 LGHNA and CDR2 YSLEER. The CDR3 bases are TGCGCCAGCAGCCAAGATGGGGCAGGGTCTAACTATGGCTACACCTTC. Translation gives CASSQDGAGSNYGYTF.

This chain joins TRBV14 and TRBJ2-3; D is ambiguous. Germline V lookup: CDR1 SGHDN, CDR2 FVKESK. This CDR3 region has 14 residues. Trimming took off 0 bases at V and 6 bases at J, with 10 bases between the two ends. The DNA of the CDR3 is TGTGCCAGCAGCCAAGATTGGGCAATGGATACGCAGTATTTT. Translating gives CASSQDWAMDTQYF.

This chain joins TRBV29-1 and TRBJ2-3; D is unresolved. The CDR3 consists of 15 residues. V dropped 4 bases and J dropped 2 bases, with 16 bases sitting between them. Germline CDR1 reads SQVTM; CDR2 reads ANQGSEA. CDR3 coding DNA: TGCAGCGTTGCAGGTCAAGCCCGTCTCACAGATACGCAGTATTTT. Its translation is CSVAGQARLTDTQYF.

V and J are TRBV9 and TRBJ1-3; D unclear. Germline loops: CDR1 SGDLS, CDR2 YYNGEE. The V and J ends lost 0 bases and 0 bases respectively, with 7 bases between them. This CDR3 is built from 15 residues. The CDR3 is CASSVAGISGNTIYF. In DNA form, the CDR3 reads TGTGCCAGCAGCGTAGCAGGTATCTCTGGAAACACCATATATTTT.

The chain has TRBV7-9 and TRBJ2-7, with D possibly TRBD2 on 6 matching bases. With 5 bases removed from V and 0 bases from J, the gap between germline ends came to 11 bases. Per germline, CDR1 SEHNR and CDR2 FQNEAQ (reference sequence). The CDR3 runs to 14 residues. The CDR3 nucleotides are TGTGCCAGCAGCCCGGGGGACTCCTCCTACGAGCAGTACGTC. Amino acids: CASSPGDSSYEQYV.

This rearrangement joins TRBV15 to TRBJ2-7, with TRBD2 identical over 11 bases. The CDR3 runs to 16 residues. The germline V gene has CDR1 LNHNV and CDR2 YYDKDF (reference sequence). Trimming removed 1 base from V and 6 bases from J; junction bases left unmatched: 8. The CDR3 DNA reads as TGTGCCACCAGCAGAGGGGTAGCGGGAGGGCGGGTCGAGCAGTACGTC. This translates into CATSRGVAGGRVEQYV.

The genes are TRBV5-1 and TRBJ2-1; D not resolved. Germline V gives CDR1 SGHRS, CDR2 YFSETQ. This CDR3 has 15 residues. Deletions cut 5 bases from V and 0 bases from J, with 12 bases between. The CDR3 is CASRNTVSSYNEQFF. CDR3 coding DNA: TGCGCCAGCAGGAACACAGTGAGCTCCTACAATGAGCAGTTCTTC. Using reference TRBV5-1 and TRBJ2-1 for the parts outside the CDR3, the full variable domain is KAGVTQTPRYLIKTRGQQVTLSCSPISGHRSVSWYQQTPGQGLQFLFEYFSETQRNKGNFPGRFSGRQFSNSRSEMNVSTLELGDSALYLCASRNTVSSYNEQFFGPGTRLTVL.